This section outlines one T cell receptor beta chain sequence together with its context. These data come from a study of blood T cell repertoires in COVID-19. Study in general: Donors in the United States, Italy and Spain gave samples during acute or convalescent COVID-19.

Trimming cost V 4 bases and J 4 bases; bases outside gene matches: 5. This CDR3 has 13 amino acids. Per germline, CDR1 SGHRS and CDR2 YFSETQ. Per the authors' pipeline: Estimation of nucleated cell counts relied on the amplification of reference gene primers. This table comes from immunoSEQ multiplex PCR, and its TCRdb copy is limited to in-frame clones, with some not included. That table gives V, J and clone size, and the DNA gave D and trimming. The sample carries about 190,000 clones, roughly four fifths recorded once. Sequenced: peripheral blood. The sequence derives from a woman aged 25 to 39 with acute or convalescent COVID-19. The chain has TRBV5-1 and TRBJ2-7; 7 nucleotides match TRBD2. The CDR3 DNA reads TGCGCCAGCAGCCGGGACTATCAATACGAGCAGTACTTC. Encoded protein: CASSRDYQYEQYF.